This is a list of T cell receptor beta chains from one sample in a study of blood T cells in healthy people across ages. TCRdb re-called the 5' RACE reads through MiXCR, storing one row per CDR3 protein. Found here are 550,000 to 750,000 distinct CDR3 sequences, roughly 21% of them singletons; the top ten hold under 4%. Sequencing was done on a sample of blood. Receptor source: a man in his 70s in good health. Both conserved end residues are part of each CDR3. A D gene is named only where the DNA matches it firmly. The size of a clone is reported for some rows only, either as once, few or many, or as a class for expanded clones.

TRBJ1-5 | NA | TRBV5-5 | few | CASSLEASVRKSNQPQHF | TGTGCCAGCAGCTTAGAGGCCTCGGTCAGGAAGTCCAATCAGCCCCAGCATTTT
TRBJ2-2 | NA | TRBV9 | NA | CASSVGGAGELFF | TGTGCCAGCAGCGTAGGTGGTGCCGGGGAGCTGTTTTTT
TRBJ2-5 | NA | TRBV18 | NA | CASSPRLWAGETQYF | TGTGCCAGCTCACCAAGGCTCTGGGCGGGGGAGACCCAGTACTTC
TRBJ1-6 | TRBD1 | TRBV10-3 | NA | CAIGDRGTYNSPLHF | TGTGCCATCGGGGACAGGGGGACATATAATTCACCCCTCCACTTT
TRBJ2-3 | NA | TRBV7-2 | NA | CASSLRLGFPDTQYF | TGTGCCAGCAGCTTAAGGCTAGGGTTCCCAGATACGCAGTATTTT
TRBJ2-3 | NA | TRBV4-1 | few | CASSQEIDTQYF | TGCGCCAGCAGCCAAGAAATTGATACGCAGTATTTT
TRBJ1-3 | NA | TRBV20-1 | few | CSATGGQGNTIYF | TGCAGTGCCACCGGGGGGCAAGGAAACACCATATATTTT
TRBJ2-1 | TRBD1 | TRBV6-9 | NA | CASSYGKGASYNEQFF | TGTGCCAGCAGTTACGGGAAGGGGGCATCCTACAATGAGCAGTTCTTC
TRBJ1-4 | NA | TRBV10-3 | many | CAISKTAQNEKLFF | TGTGCCATCAGTAAGACAGCCCAGAATGAAAAACTGTTTTTT
TRBJ2-7 | TRBD2 | TRBV6-7 | few | CASRPGTSGSLRRF | TGTGCCAGCAGGCCCGGGACTAGCGGGAGCCTGAGGCGCTTC
TRBJ2-5 | TRBD2 | TRBV7-9 | NA | CASSLDRLAGETQYF | TGTGCCAGCAGCTTGGACCGACTAGCGGGAGAGACCCAGTACTTC
TRBJ2-3 | TRBD2 | TRBV7-2 | few | CASRRTSGTDADTQYF | TGTGCCAGCAGACGTACTAGCGGGACCGACGCAGATACGCAGTATTTT
TRBJ2-5 | NA | TRBV9 | NA | CASSFGASNQETQYF | TGTGCCAGCAGCTTTGGGGCATCGAACCAAGAGACCCAGTACTTC
TRBJ2-1 | NA | TRBV13 | NA | CASSLGDKQFF | TGTGCCAGCAGCTTAGGAGATAAGCAGTTCTTC
TRBJ2-1 | NA | TRBV11-2 | few | CASSLDVSSYNEQFF | TGTGCCAGCAGCTTAGACGTGAGCTCCTACAATGAGCAGTTCTTC
TRBJ1-5 | NA | TRBV6-6 | NA | CASSSEGSRNQPQHF | TGTGCCAGCAGTTCAGAGGGGTCGCGCAATCAGCCCCAGCATTTT
TRBJ2-7 | NA | TRBV15 | few | CATSRDLVGSYEQYF | TGTGCCACCAGCAGAGATCTGGTGGGGTCCTACGAGCAGTACTTC
TRBJ2-1 | NA | TRBV30 | NA | CAWSVGDEQFF | TGTGCCTGGAGTGTAGGGGATGAGCAGTTCTTC
TRBJ1-1 | NA | TRBV5-1 | NA | CASSFAPQLNTEAFF | TGCGCCAGCAGCTTTGCCCCTCAGTTGAACACTGAAGCTTTCTTT
TRBJ2-7 | NA | TRBV20-1 | many | CSARGTGSYEQYF | TGCAGTGCTAGAGGGACGGGATCCTACGAGCAGTACTTC
TRBJ2-7 | TRBD2 | TRBV20-1 | few | CSASRTSGSEQYF | TGCAGTGCTAGCCGGACTAGCGGGAGCGAGCAGTACTTC
TRBJ2-1 | TRBD2 | TRBV3-1 | NA | CASSPTAGLTHNEQFF | TGTGCCAGCAGCCCTACAGCGGGACTAACTCACAATGAGCAGTTCTTC
TRBJ2-1 | NA | TRBV11-1 | many | CASSKAGYNEQFF | TGTGCCAGCAGCAAGGCGGGTTACAATGAGCAGTTCTTC
TRBJ2-7 | NA | TRBV7-8 | many | CASRARDSTYEQYF | TGTGCCAGCAGGGCTCGCGATTCAACCTACGAGCAGTACTTC
TRBJ2-5 | TRBD2 | TRBV5-1 | few | CASSLWQTSGTLQETQYF | TGCGCCAGCAGCTTGTGGCAGACTAGCGGGACGCTTCAAGAGACCCAGTACTTC
TRBJ2-7 | NA | TRBV20-1 | few | CSAADFSNSYEQYF | TGCAGTGCTGCGGACTTTTCCAACTCCTACGAGCAGTACTTC
TRBJ1-1 | NA | TRBV18 | NA | CASSPAGHFNTEAFF | TGTGCCAGCTCCCCGGCGGGACACTTCAACACTGAAGCTTTCTTT
TRBJ2-1 | TRBD2 | TRBV20-1 | few | CSARRASGSHNEQFF | TGCAGTGCTCGGAGGGCTAGCGGGAGCCACAATGAGCAGTTCTTC
TRBJ2-1 | NA | TRBV10-3 | NA | CAISEASGLVEQFF | TGTGCCATCAGTGAGGCGAGCGGTCTGGTTGAGCAGTTCTTC
TRBJ2-1 | TRBD2 | TRBV20-1 | many | CSARTSGRFSFNEQFF | TGCAGTGCCAGAACTAGCGGGAGGTTCTCTTTCAATGAGCAGTTCTTC
TRBJ2-2 | TRBD2 | TRBV18 | once | CASSPPREGGTGELFF | TGTGCCAGCTCACCACCGCGGGAGGGAGGCACCGGGGAGCTGTTTTTT
TRBJ2-1 | NA | TRBV27 | NA | CASRRGAPYNEQFF | TGTGCCAGCAGGCGCGGGGCCCCCTACAATGAGCAGTTCTTC
TRBJ1-5 | NA | TRBV27 | NA | CASSPFRVSRGNQPQHF | TGTGCCAGCAGCCCTTTTAGGGTTTCCCGGGGCAATCAGCCCCAGCATTTT
TRBJ2-3 | TRBD2 | TRBV2 | NA | CASSEGVAGTYTQYF | TGTGCCAGCAGTGAGGGGGTAGCGGGGACCTATACGCAGTATTTT
TRBJ2-4 | NA | TRBV6-5 | NA | CASSYSATVSLLAKNIQYF | TGTGCCAGCAGTTACTCGGCGACAGTGTCCCTCCTAGCCAAAAACATTCAGTACTTC
TRBJ1-2 | NA | TRBV29-1 | NA | CSVETNYGYTF | TGCAGCGTTGAGACTAACTATGGCTACACCTTC